Following are 6 T cell receptor beta chains from one sample sequenced in a study of circulating CD8 cells and anti-PD-1 response in melanoma. Each library started from roughly 15 ng of total RNA using the QIAseq Immune Repertoire TCR panel. MiXCR, applied by TCRdb to the reads, yields one record per CDR3 protein. The sample contains roughly 490 distinct CDR3 sequences, around 10% of which appear only once. Sorting of live CD3+CD8+TCRalphabeta+ cells by PD-1 and/or TIGIT gave four subsets. Source: CD8+ T cells from PBMCs, taken at baseline or after one month of anti-PD-1 therapy (not recorded which). The origin of the receptors is a human donor with melanoma.

Relative to its sample, this clonotype is large. V is TRBV5-5 and J is TRBJ2-2; 7 bases line up with TRBD2. Trimming removed 3 bases from V and 3 bases from J; junction bases left unmatched: 8. The CDR3 spans 16 residues. Germline-derived CDR1 and CDR2 are SGHKS and YYEKEE (reference sequence). The CDR3 sequence: CASSSRLAPDTGELFF. The CDR3 DNA reads as TGTGCCAGCAGCTCTAGACTAGCCCCGGACACCGGGGAGCTGTTTTTT.

This clonotype is categorized as large (0.1 to 1%). The CDR3 DNA reads TGTGCCAGCGAATCCCGTCCGGTTTATAGCAATCAGCCCCAGCATTTT. As protein: CASESRPVYSNQPQHF. The rearrangement joins TRBV2 to TRBJ1-5; D call uncertain. The V gene's germline CDR1 is SNHLY and CDR2 FYNNEI. Trimming stripped 8 bases from V and 0 bases from J, with 17 bases between. CDR3 size: 16 residues.

In its sample, this clonotype ranks as medium-sized (0.01 to 0.1%). The CDR3 DNA reads as TGTGCCATCAGTGAGTCGAGCTCGCTAGCGGGGCCTCCGGTAAGCACAGATACGCAGTATTTT. Translating it yields CAISESSSLAGPPVSTDTQYF. The V gene is TRBV10-3, the J gene TRBJ2-3; 9 nucleotides agree with TRBD2. Germline V CDR1 and CDR2: ENHRY, SYGVKD. V lost 0 bases, J lost 0 bases, and 16 bases stayed unmatched. CDR3 length: 21 amino acids.

This clonotype was detected a few times. One base away lies a much larger clone, so this may be a sequencing read error. J is TRBJ2-3 and V is TRBV20-1, with 13 positions matching TRBD2. Per the germline V gene, CDR1 is DFQATT and CDR2 is SNEGSKA (reference sequence). CDR3 length equals 17 residues. Here the CDR3 reads CSTSPHTSGGAGDTQYF. Here the CDR3 DNA reads TGCAGTACTAGTCCCCACACTAGCGGGGGGGCAGGAGATACGCAGTATTTT.

This clonotype is medium-sized (0.01 to 0.1%). This chain's CDR3 is CASSRPKNEQFF. The CDR3 nucleotides are TGTGCCAGCAGCCGCCCCAAAAATGAGCAGTTCTTC. The rearrangement links TRBV6-6 to TRBJ2-1, with D unresolved. The CDR3 has 12 amino acids. Trimming took off 6 bases at V and 7 bases at J, with 10 bases between the two ends. CDR1 is MNHNY, CDR2 SVGAGI, per germline (reference sequence).

A few counts support this clonotype. This chain links TRBV28 with TRBJ2-1; no reliable D call. Trimming pared 2 bases from V and 5 bases from J, leaving 13 bases between. The CDR3 sequence is 15 residues long. CDR1 MDHEN and CDR2 SYDVKM come from the germline V gene. The CDR3 DNA reads as TGTGCCAGCAGTTTACCCCTCGAGGACCACAATGAGCAGTTCTTC. Amino acid sequence: CASSLPLEDHNEQFF. Full variable domain (missing parts from reference TRBV28 and TRBJ2-1): DVKVTQSSRYLVKRTGEKVFLECVQDMDHENMFWYRQDPGLGLRLIYFSYDVKMKEKGDIPEGYSVSREKKERFSLILESASTNQTSMYLCASSLPLEDHNEQFFGPGTRLTVL.